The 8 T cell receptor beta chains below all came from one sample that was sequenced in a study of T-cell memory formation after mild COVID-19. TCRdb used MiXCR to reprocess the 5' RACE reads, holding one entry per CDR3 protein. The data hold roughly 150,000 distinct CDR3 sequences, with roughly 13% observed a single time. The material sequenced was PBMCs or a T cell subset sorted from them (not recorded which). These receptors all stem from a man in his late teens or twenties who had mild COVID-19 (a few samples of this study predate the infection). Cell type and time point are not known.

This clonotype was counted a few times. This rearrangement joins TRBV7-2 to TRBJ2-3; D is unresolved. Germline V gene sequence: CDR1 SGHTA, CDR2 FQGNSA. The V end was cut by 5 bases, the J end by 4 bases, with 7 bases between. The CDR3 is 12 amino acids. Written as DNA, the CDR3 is TGTGCCAGCAGCCGGATGGCAGATACGCAGTATTTT. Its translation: CASSRMADTQYF. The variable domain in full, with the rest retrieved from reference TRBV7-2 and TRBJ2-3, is GAGVSQSPSNKVTEKGKDVELRCDPISGHTALYWYRQSLGQGLEFLIYFQGNSAPDKSGLPSDRFSAERTGGSVSTLTIQRTQQEDSAVYLCASSRMADTQYFGPGTRLTVL.

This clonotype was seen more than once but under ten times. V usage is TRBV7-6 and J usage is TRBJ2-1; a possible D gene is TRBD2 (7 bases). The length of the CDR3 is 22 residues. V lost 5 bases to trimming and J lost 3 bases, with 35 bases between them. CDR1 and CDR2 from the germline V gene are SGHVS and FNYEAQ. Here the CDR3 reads CASSPTPLAGRGAWGDYNEQFF. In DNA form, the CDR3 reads TGTGCCAGCAGCCCAACTCCCCTCGCGGGCCGGGGGGCGTGGGGGGACTACAATGAGCAGTTCTTC. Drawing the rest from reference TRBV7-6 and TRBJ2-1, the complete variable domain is GAGVSQSPRYKVTKRGQDVALRCDPISGHVSLYWYRQALGQGPEFLTYFNYEAQQDKSGLPNDRFSAERPEGSISTLTIQRTEQRDSAMYRCASSPTPLAGRGAWGDYNEQFFGPGTRLTVL.

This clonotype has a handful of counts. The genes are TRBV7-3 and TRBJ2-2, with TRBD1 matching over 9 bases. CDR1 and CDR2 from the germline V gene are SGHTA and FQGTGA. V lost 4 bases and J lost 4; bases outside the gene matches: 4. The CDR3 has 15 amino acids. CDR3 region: CASSSGQGSTGELFF. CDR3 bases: TGTGCCAGCAGCTCAGGACAGGGGAGCACCGGGGAGCTGTTTTTT.

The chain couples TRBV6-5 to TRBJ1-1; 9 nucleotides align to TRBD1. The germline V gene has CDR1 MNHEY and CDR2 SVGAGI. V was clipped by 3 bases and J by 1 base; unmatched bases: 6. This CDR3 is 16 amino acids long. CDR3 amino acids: CASSYLGQGKNTEAFF. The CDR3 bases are TGTGCCAGCAGTTATTTGGGACAGGGAAAGAACACTGAAGCTTTCTTT.

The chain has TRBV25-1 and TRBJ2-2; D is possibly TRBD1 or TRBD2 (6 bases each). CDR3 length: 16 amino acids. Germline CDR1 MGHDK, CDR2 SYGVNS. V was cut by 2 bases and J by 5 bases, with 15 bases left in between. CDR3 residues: CASSELGGGRTGELFF. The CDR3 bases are TGTGCCAGCAGTGAACTGGGGGGCGGAAGAACCGGGGAGCTGTTTTTT.

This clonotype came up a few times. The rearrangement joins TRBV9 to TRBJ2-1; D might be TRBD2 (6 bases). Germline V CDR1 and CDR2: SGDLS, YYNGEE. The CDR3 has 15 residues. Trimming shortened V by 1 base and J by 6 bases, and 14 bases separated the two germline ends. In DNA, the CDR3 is TGTGCCAGCAGCGTATCTGACGGAGGGTCCAATGAGCAGTTCTTC. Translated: CASSVSDGGSNEQFF.

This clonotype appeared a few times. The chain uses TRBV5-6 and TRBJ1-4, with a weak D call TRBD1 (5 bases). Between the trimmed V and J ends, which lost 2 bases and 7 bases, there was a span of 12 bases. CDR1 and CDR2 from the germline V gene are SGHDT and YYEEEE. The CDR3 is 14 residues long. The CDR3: CASSFLAGSEKLFF. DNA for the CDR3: TGTGCCAGCAGCTTTCTGGCAGGGAGTGAAAAACTGTTTTTT.

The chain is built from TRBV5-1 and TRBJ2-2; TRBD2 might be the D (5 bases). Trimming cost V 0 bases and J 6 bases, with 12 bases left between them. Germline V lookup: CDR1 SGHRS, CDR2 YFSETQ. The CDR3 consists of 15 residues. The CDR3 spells CASSLAAGFPGELFF. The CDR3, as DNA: TGCGCCAGCAGCTTGGCGGCGGGTTTTCCCGGGGAGCTGTTTTTT.